The clone carrying this T cell receptor (beta chain) was counted ten times or more. Germline CDR1 and CDR2: SGHTA and FQGTGA. The CDR3 is made up of 14 amino acids. V lost 6 bases to trimming and J lost 5 bases, with 16 bases between them. This sample was included in a study of spatial heterogeneity in lung cancer. About the research overall: Donation came from 70 or so patients with untreated early-stage non-small cell lung cancer. Those follow-up PBMC samples that were available underwent sequencing, at a median interval of about 2 years following resection.

Time point denoted: blood at routine non-recurrence follow-up after resection. TCRdb ran MiXCR on the 5' RACE reads and lists one entry per CDR3 protein. Here the sample spans roughly 30,000 distinct CDR3 sequences, around 9.3% being singletons. The clonotype was recovered from a female donor with early-stage non-small cell lung cancer. The chain has TRBV7-3 and TRBJ1-1; D may be TRBD1 (6 bases). This specimen was PBMCs, taken at follow-up. The CDR3 sequence: CASSPSGVRTEAFF. The CDR3 nucleotides are TGTGCCAGCAGTCCTTCAGGGGTTCGAACTGAAGCTTTCTTT.